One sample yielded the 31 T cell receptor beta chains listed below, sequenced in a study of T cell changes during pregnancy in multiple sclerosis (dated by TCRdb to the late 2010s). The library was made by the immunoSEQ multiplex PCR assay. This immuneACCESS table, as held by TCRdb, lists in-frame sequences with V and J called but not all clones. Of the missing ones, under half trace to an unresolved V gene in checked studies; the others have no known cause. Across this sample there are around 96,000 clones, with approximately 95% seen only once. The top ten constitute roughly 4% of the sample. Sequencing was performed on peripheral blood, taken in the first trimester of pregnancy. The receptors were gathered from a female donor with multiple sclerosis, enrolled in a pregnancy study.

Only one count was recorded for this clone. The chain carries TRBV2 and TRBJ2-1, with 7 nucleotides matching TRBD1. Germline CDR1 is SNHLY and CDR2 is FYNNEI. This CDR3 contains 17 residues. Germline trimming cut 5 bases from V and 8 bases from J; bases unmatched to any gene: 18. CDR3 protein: CASSQTPEMTGTDEQFF. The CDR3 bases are TGTGCCAGCAGTCAGACCCCGGAGATGACAGGGACCGATGAGCAGTTCTTC. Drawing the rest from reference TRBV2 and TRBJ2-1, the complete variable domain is EPEVTQTPSHQVTQMGQEVILRCVPISNHLYFYWYRQILGQKVEFLVSFYNNEISEKSEIFDDQFSVERPDGSNFTLKIRSTKLEDSAMYFCASSQTPEMTGTDEQFFGPGTRLTVL.

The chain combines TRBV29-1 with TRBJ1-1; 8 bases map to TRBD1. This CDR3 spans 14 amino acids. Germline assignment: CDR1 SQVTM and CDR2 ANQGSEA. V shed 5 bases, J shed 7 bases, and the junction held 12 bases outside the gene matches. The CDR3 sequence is CSVFQGAKASEAFF. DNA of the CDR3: TGCAGCGTTTTCCAGGGGGCAAAGGCCAGTGAAGCTTTCTTT.

The CDR3 DNA is TGTGCCAGCAGGCAGACAAGAAACACTGAAGCTTTCTTT. Amino acid sequence: CASRQTRNTEAFF. The V and J genes are TRBV6-4 and TRBJ1-1; D is unclear. V was shortened by 6 bases and J by 2 bases, with 10 bases between the two germline ends. The CDR3 spans 13 residues. Per germline, CDR1 MRHNA and CDR2 SNTAGT.

DNA for the CDR3: TGTGCCAGCAGTTTAGGCGGATCTCTACTCCACTTT. Protein: CASSLGGSLLHF. The rearrangement uses TRBV27 and TRBJ1-6, with unresolved D. Trimming stripped 2 bases from V and 16 bases from J, with 12 bases between. CDR3 length equals 12 residues. Germline V lookup: CDR1 MNHEY, CDR2 SMNVEV (reference sequence).

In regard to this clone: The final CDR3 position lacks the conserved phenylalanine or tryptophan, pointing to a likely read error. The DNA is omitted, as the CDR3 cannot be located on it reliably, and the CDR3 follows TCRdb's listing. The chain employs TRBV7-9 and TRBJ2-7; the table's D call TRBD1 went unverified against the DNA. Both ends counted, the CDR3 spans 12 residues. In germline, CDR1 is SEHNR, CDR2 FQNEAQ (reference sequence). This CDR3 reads CASSSVGGTVLS.

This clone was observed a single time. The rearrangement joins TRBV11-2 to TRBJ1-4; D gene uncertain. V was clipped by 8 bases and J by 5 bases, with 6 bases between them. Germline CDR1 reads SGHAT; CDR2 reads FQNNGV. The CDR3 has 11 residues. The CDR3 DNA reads TGTGCCAGCGCGCTAAATGAAAAACTGTTTTTT. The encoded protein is CASALNEKLFF.

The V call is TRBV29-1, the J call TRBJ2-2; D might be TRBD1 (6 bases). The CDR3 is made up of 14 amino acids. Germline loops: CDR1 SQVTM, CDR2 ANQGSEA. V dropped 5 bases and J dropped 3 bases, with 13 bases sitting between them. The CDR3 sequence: CSVLDRSDTGELFF. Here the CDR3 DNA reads TGCAGCGTTCTTGACAGGTCGGACACCGGGGAGCTGTTTTTT.

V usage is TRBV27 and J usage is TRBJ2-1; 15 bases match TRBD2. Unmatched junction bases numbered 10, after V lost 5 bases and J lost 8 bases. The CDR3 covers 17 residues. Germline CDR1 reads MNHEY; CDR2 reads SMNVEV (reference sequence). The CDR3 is CASSGLAGGPMVDEQFF. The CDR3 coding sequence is TGTGCCAGCAGTGGACTAGCGGGGGGGCCCATGGTGGATGAGCAGTTCTTC.

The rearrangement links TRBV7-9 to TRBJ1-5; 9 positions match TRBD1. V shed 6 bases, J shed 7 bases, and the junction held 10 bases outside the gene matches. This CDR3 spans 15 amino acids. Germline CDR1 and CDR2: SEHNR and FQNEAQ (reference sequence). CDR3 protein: CASSFTGGAGQPQHF. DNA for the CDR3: TGTGCCAGCAGTTTCACAGGGGGCGCAGGCCAGCCCCAGCATTTT.

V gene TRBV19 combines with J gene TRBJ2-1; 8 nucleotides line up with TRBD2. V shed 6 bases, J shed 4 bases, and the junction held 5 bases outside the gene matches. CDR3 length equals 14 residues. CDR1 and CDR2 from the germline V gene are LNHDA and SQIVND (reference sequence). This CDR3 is CASRAGGAYNEQFF. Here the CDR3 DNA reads TGTGCCAGTAGGGCGGGGGGCGCTTACAATGAGCAGTTCTTC.

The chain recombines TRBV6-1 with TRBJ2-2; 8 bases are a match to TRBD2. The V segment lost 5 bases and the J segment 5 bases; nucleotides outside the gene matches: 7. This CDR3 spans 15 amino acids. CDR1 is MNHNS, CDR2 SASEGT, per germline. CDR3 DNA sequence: TGTGCCAGCAGTAGCACGGGGGGGGATACCGGGGAGCTGTTTTTT. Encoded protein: CASSSTGGDTGELFF.

CDR3 bases: TGTGCCAGCAGCTTGGTAGGGGCGAACACTGAAGCTTTCTTT. Amino acid sequence: CASSLVGANTEAFF. The chain combines TRBV5-4 with TRBJ1-1, with D possibly matching TRBD1 (5 bases). V lost 0 bases and J lost 1, with 7 bases in between. CDR3 size: 14 residues. Germline CDR1 and CDR2: SGHNT and YYREEE (reference sequence).

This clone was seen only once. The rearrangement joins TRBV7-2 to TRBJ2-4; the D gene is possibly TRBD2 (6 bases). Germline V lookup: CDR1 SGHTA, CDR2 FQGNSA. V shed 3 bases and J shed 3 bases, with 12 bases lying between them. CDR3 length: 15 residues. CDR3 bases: TGTGCCAGCAGCTTGGGAGGCTTAGGCAAAAACATTCAGTACTTC. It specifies CASSLGGLGKNIQYF. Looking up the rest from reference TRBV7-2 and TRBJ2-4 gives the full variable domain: GAGVSQSPSNKVTEKGKDVELRCDPISGHTALYWYRQSLGQGLEFLIYFQGNSAPDKSGLPSDRFSAERTGGSVSTLTIQRTQQEDSAVYLCASSLGGLGKNIQYFGAGTRLSVL.

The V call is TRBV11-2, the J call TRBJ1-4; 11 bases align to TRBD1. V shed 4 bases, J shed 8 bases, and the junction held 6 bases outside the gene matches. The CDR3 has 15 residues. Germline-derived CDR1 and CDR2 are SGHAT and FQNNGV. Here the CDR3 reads CASSSPDRGHEKLFF. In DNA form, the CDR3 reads TGTGCCAGCAGCTCCCCGGACAGGGGGCACGAAAAACTGTTTTTT.

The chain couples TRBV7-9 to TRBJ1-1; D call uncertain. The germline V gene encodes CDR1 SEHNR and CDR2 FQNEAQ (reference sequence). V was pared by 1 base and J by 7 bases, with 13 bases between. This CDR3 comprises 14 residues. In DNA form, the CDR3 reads TGTGCCAGCAGCTTAGAGGGAGGCGCGGGTGAAGCTTTCTTT. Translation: CASSLEGGAGEAFF.

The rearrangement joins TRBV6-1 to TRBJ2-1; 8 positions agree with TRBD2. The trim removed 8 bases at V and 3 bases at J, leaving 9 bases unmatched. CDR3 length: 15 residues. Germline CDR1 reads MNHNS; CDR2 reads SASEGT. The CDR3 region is CASQGGGRVYNEQFF. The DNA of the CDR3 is TGTGCCAGCCAAGGCGGGGGGAGGGTCTACAATGAGCAGTTCTTC.

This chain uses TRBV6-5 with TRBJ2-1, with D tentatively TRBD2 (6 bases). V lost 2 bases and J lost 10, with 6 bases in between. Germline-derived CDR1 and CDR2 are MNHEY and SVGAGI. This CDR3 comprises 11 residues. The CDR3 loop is CASSYGGEQFF. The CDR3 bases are TGTGCCAGCAGTTACGGGGGGGAGCAGTTCTTC.

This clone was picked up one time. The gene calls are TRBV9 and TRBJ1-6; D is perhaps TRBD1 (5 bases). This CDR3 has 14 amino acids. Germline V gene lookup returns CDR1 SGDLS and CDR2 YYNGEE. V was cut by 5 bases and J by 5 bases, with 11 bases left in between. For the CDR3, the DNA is TGTGCCAGCAGAAGACAGTTAGATAATTCACCCCTCCACTTT. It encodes CASRRQLDNSPLHF. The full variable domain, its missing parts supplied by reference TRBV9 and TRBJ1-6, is DSGVTQTPKHLITATGQRVTLRCSPRSGDLSVYWYQQSLDQGLQFLIQYYNGEERAKGNILERFSAQQFPDLHSELNLSSLELGDSALYFCASRRQLDNSPLHFGNGTRLTVT.

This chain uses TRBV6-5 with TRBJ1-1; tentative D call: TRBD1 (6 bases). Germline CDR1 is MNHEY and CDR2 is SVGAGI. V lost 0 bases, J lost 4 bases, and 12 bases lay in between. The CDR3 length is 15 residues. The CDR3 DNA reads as TGTGCCAGCAGTTACTCGGTACAGGGTGCCACTGAAGCTTTCTTT. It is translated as CASSYSVQGATEAFF.

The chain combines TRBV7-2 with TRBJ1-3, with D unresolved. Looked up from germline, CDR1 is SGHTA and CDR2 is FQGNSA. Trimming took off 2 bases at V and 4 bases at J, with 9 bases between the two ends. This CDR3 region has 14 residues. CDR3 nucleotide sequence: TGTGCCAGCAGCTTACAGGTCGCGGGAAACACCATATATTTT. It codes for CASSLQVAGNTIYF.

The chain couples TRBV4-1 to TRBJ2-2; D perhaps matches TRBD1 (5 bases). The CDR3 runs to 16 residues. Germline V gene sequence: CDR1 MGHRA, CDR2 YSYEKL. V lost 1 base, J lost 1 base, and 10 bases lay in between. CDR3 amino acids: CASSQVRQGNTGELFF. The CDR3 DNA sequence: TGCGCCAGCAGCCAAGTGCGTCAGGGGAACACCGGGGAGCTGTTTTTT.

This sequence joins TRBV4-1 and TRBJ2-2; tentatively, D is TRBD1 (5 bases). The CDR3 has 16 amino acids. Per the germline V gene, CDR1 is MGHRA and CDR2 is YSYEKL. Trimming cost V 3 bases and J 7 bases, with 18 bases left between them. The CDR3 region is CASSQPGRRGFGELFF. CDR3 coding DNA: TGCGCCAGCAGCCAGCCGGGTCGAAGGGGTTTCGGGGAGCTGTTTTTT.

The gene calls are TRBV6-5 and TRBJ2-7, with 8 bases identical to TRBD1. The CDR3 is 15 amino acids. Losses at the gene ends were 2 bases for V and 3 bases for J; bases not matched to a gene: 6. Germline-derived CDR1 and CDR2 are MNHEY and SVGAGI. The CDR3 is CASSYGGTGDYEQYF. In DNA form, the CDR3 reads TGTGCCAGCAGTTACGGAGGGACAGGAGACTACGAGCAGTACTTC.

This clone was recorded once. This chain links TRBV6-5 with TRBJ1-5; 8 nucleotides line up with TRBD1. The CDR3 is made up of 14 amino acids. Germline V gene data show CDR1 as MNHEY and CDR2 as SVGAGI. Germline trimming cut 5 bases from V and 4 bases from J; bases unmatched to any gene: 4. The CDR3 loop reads CASSIRDRNQPQHF. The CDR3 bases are TGTGCCAGCAGTATCCGGGACAGGAATCAGCCCCAGCATTTT.

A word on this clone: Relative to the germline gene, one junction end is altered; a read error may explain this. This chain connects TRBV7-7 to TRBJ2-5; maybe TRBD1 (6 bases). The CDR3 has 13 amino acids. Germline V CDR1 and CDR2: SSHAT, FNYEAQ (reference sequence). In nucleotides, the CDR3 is TGTGCTAGCAGTTCCGACAGGCAAGAGACCCAGTACTTC. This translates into CASSSDRQETQYF.

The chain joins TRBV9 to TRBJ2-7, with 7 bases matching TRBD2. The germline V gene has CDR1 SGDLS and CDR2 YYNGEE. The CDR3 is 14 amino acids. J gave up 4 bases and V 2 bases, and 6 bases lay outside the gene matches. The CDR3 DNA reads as TGTGCCAGCAGCGTGGGCGGGGGAGGATACGAGCAGTACTTC. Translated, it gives CASSVGGGGYEQYF.

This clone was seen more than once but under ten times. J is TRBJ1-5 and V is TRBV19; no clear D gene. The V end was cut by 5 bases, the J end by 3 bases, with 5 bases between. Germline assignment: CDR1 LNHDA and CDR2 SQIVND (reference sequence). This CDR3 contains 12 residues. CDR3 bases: TGTGCCAGTAGTCCACTCAATCAGCCCCAGCATTTT. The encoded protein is CASSPLNQPQHF.

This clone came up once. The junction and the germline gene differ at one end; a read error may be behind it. CDR3 region: CASSLGTGDTIYF. CDR3 nucleotide sequence: TGCGCCAGCAGCTTGGGGACTGGAGACACCATATATTTT. The chain combines TRBV5-1 with TRBJ1-3; D is undetermined. The germline V gene has CDR1 SGHRS and CDR2 YFSETQ. The CDR3 is 13 residues long.

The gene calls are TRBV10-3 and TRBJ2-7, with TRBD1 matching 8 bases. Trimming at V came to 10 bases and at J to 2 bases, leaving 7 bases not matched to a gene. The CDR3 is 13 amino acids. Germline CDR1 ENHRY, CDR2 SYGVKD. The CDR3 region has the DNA TGTGCCACCTCCCCGGGACAGGCCTACGAGCAGTACTTC. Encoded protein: CATSPGQAYEQYF.

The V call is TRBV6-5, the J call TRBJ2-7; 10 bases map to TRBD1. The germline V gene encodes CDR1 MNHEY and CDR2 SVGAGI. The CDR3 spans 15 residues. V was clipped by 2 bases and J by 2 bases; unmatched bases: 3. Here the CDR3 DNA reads TGTGCCAGCAGTTACCGGGACAGGGGTCCCTACGAGCAGTACTTC. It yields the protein CASSYRDRGPYEQYF.

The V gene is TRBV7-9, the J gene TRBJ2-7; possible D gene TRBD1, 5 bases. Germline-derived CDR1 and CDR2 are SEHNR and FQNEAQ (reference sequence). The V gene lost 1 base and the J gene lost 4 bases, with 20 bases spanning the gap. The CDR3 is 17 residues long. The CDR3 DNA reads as TGTGCCAGCAGCTTAGTTTTCAGGGAAGGTACACGGTACGAGCAGTACTTC. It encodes CASSLVFREGTRYEQYF. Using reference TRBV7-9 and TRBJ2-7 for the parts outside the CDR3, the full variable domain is DTGVSQNPRHKITKRGQNVTFRCDPISEHNRLYWYRQTLGQGPEFLTYFQNEAQLEKSRLLSDRFSAERPKGSFSTLEIQRTEQGDSAMYLCASSLVFREGTRYEQYFGPGTRLTVT.